A single sample gave rise to the 17 T cell receptor beta chains below, sequenced in a study of shared clonotypes between healthy human individuals. The naive CD8 fraction comprised CD45RO-negative cells positively selected for CCR7 and excluded terminally differentiated effector memory CD45RA+ cells. Measured with immunoSEQ multiplex PCR; TCRdb has only the in-frame clones, and not every one. The repertoire includes about 870,000 clones, roughly 92% of them detected once, and 20% to 30% sits in the top ten. Sequencing was done on a sample of naive CD8+ T cells sorted from blood. Source of these receptors: a young man in good health.

The chain employs TRBV11-2 and TRBJ2-7; 9 positions match TRBD2. Germline values: CDR1 SGHAT, CDR2 FQNNGV. V lost 0 bases to trimming and J lost 4 bases; unmatched junction nucleotides: 10. CDR3 length: 17 amino acids. CDR3 nucleotide sequence: TGTGCCAGCAGCTTAGACGGACTAGCGCCGGATGTTTACGAGCAGTACTTC. It yields the protein CASSLDGLAPDVYEQYF.

The chain uses TRBV14 and TRBJ2-7; no reliable D call. V was pared by 2 bases and J by 2 bases, with 16 bases between. Germline CDR1 is SGHDN and CDR2 is FVKESK. The CDR3 loop spans 16 amino acids. DNA for the CDR3: TGTGCCAGCAGCCAATTTCCCCGAGACCAGACCTACGAGCAGTACTTC. Protein product: CASSQFPRDQTYEQYF.

This clone occurred once. The CDR3 nucleotides are TGTGCCAGCAGCCCTTATCTCGGGACAGGATATGATACTAACTATGGCTACACCTTC. Protein: CASSPYLGTGYDTNYGYTF. The genes are TRBV14 and TRBJ1-2; 8 positions match TRBD1. The germline V gene encodes CDR1 SGHDN and CDR2 FVKESK. The CDR3 is 19 residues long. The V gene end was trimmed by 4 bases and the J gene end by 0 bases; junction bases not matched to a gene: 16. The entire variable domain, with the rest obtained from reference TRBV14 and TRBJ1-2, is as follows: EAGVTQFPSHSVIEKGQTVTLRCDPISGHDNLYWYRRVMGKEIKFLLHFVKESKQDESGMPNNRFLAERTGGTYSTLKVQPAELEDSGVYFCASSPYLGTGYDTNYGYTFGSGTRLTVV.

This rearrangement joins TRBV25-1 to TRBJ2-5, with D possibly TRBD1 on 6 matching bases. V was cut by 1 base and J by 2 bases, with 8 bases left in between. The CDR3 spans 14 residues. Germline V gene lookup returns CDR1 MGHDK and CDR2 SYGVNS. DNA of the CDR3: TGTGCCAGCAGTGAATGGGGGCAGCAAGAGACCCAGTACTTC. Its protein is CASSEWGQQETQYF.

The CDR3: CASNAGTGGVGYTF. The CDR3 coding sequence is TGTGCCAGCAACGCGGGGACAGGGGGCGTTGGCTACACCTTC. J is TRBJ1-2 and V is TRBV5-4, with 12 positions matching TRBD1. Germline V gives CDR1 SGHNT, CDR2 YYREEE (reference sequence). J lost 7 bases, V lost 6 bases, and 7 bases had no gene match. There are 14 residues in the CDR3.

The CDR3 nucleotides read TGTGCCAGCAGTCAATCCCCCGGGTCATCCCCCGATCAGCCCCAGCATTTT. This sequence encodes CASSQSPGSSPDQPQHF. The V call is TRBV28, the J call TRBJ1-5; D remains unclear. This CDR3 has 17 amino acids. The germline gives CDR1 MDHEN, CDR2 SYDVKM. Trimming stripped 5 bases from V and 5 bases from J, with 22 bases between.

This chain uses TRBV10-1 with TRBJ2-3; D uncertain. Looked up from germline, CDR1 is WNHNN and CDR2 is SYGVQD (reference sequence). This CDR3 region has 15 residues. Trimming cost V 3 bases and J 1 base, with 11 bases left between them. CDR3 in amino acids: CASSDWDMGTDTQYF. DNA of the CDR3: TGCGCCAGCAGTGACTGGGATATGGGCACAGATACGCAGTATTTT.

As concerns this clone: The sample contains more than one DNA sequence encoding this CDR3. The V and J genes are TRBV30 and TRBJ2-7, with D uncertain. The CDR3 is made up of 12 amino acids. The germline V gene encodes CDR1 GTSNPN and CDR2 SVGIG (reference sequence). The V end lost 1 base, the J end lost 3 bases, and 7 bases lay between the germline ends. CDR3 sequence (DNA): TGTGCCTGGAGTGGACCGGGCTACGAGCAGTACTTC. Translation gives CAWSGPGYEQYF.

The chain uses TRBV6-6 and TRBJ2-1, with unresolved D. Germline V lookup: CDR1 MNHNY, CDR2 SVGAGI (reference sequence). This CDR3 region has 13 residues. V dropped 3 bases and J dropped 9 bases, with 12 bases sitting between them. CDR3 loop: CASSYSPVLEQFF. In DNA, the CDR3 is TGTGCCAGCAGTTATAGCCCCGTGCTTGAGCAGTTCTTC.

The V gene is TRBV7-7, the J gene TRBJ2-1; D call uncertain. Germline lookup yields CDR1 SSHAT and CDR2 FNYEAQ (reference sequence). CDR3 size: 13 residues. Trimming removed 5 bases from V and 5 bases from J, with 10 bases in between. This CDR3 reads CASSLRWDNEQFF. In nucleotides, the CDR3 is TGTGCCAGCAGCCTGCGGTGGGACAATGAGCAGTTCTTC.

The chain combines TRBV7-9 with TRBJ2-7; 8 bases line up with TRBD2. The CDR3 extends over 17 amino acids. Germline assignment: CDR1 SEHNR and CDR2 FQNEAQ (reference sequence). V gave up 5 bases and J gave up 4 bases; unmatched junction bases: 16. CDR3 bases: TGTGCCAGCAGCGCCAATTCCGAGCGGGAGATTAGATACGAGCAGTACTTC. This codes for CASSANSEREIRYEQYF. The whole variable domain, remainder taken from reference TRBV7-9 and TRBJ2-7, is DTGVSQNPRHKITKRGQNVTFRCDPISEHNRLYWYRQTLGQGPEFLTYFQNEAQLEKSRLLSDRFSAERPKGSFSTLEIQRTEQGDSAMYLCASSANSEREIRYEQYFGPGTRLTVT.

The chain is built from TRBV5-1 and TRBJ1-4; D is undetermined. Deletions cut 1 base from V and 8 bases from J, with 12 bases between. CDR1 is SGHRS, CDR2 YFSETQ, per germline. The CDR3 length is 14 residues. The CDR3 DNA is TGCGCCAGCAGCTTGTCAGGCAATCGCGAAAAACTGTTTTTT. Its translation: CASSLSGNREKLFF.

The V gene is TRBV7-9, the J gene TRBJ2-1; 8 bases match TRBD1. The V and J ends lost 5 bases and 0 bases, in that order; junction bases with no gene match: 9. Germline V gives CDR1 SEHNR, CDR2 FQNEAQ (reference sequence). This CDR3 spans 17 amino acids. The CDR3, as DNA: TGTGCCAGCAGCCCTCGTACCGGGACAGGCTCCTACAATGAGCAGTTCTTC. Translated: CASSPRTGTGSYNEQFF.

The V call is TRBV28, the J call TRBJ2-7; 9 bases fit TRBD1. This CDR3 region has 13 residues. Germline V gene sequence: CDR1 MDHEN, CDR2 SYDVKM. Germline trimming cut 8 bases from V and 5 bases from J; bases unmatched to any gene: 7. CDR3 region: CASVDRGGNEQYF. CDR3 coding DNA: TGTGCCAGCGTGGACAGGGGAGGAAACGAGCAGTACTTC. Drawing the rest from reference TRBV28 and TRBJ2-7, the complete variable domain is DVKVTQSSRYLVKRTGEKVFLECVQDMDHENMFWYRQDPGLGLRLIYFSYDVKMKEKGDIPEGYSVSREKKERFSLILESASTNQTSMYLCASVDRGGNEQYFGPGTRLTVT.

The chain uses TRBV21-1 and TRBJ1-5; the table names TRBD1, a call not compared with the DNA. TRBV21-1 is reported as a pseudogene. This CDR3 is built from 15 residues. The CDR3 coding sequence is TGTGCCAGCAGCATGGAGACAGAAGGCAATCAGCCCCAGCATTTT. Its translation: CASSMETEGNQPQHF.

The chain employs TRBV9 and TRBJ2-3, with 8 nucleotides matching TRBD2. With V trimmed by 3 bases and J by 5 bases, 11 bases remained unmatched. The V gene's germline CDR1 is SGDLS and CDR2 YYNGEE. This CDR3 has 16 residues. The CDR3 is CASSALRGAGVDTQYF. CDR3 bases: TGTGCCAGCAGCGCACTCCGGGGAGCGGGAGTAGATACGCAGTATTTT.

On this clone: Other DNA sequences of this sample code for an identical CDR3. V is TRBV5-6 and J is TRBJ2-5; 8 bases match TRBD2. The junction had 6 bases not matched to a gene; V was cut back by 0 bases and J by 5 bases. CDR1 and CDR2 (germline): SGHDT, YYEEEE. The CDR3 is 15 residues long. The chain's CDR3 is CASSLAAGGRETQYF. In nucleotides, the CDR3 is TGTGCCAGCAGCTTGGCCGCGGGAGGAAGGGAGACCCAGTACTTC.